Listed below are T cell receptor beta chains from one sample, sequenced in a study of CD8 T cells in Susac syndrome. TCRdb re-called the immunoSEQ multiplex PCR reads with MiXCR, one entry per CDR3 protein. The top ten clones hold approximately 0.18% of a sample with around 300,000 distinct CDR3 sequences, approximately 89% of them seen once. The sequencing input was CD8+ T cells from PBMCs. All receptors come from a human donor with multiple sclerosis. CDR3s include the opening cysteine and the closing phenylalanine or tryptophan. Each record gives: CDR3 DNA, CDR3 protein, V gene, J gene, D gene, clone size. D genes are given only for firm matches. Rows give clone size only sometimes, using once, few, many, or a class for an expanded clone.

cdr3_nt: TGTGCCAGCAGCCCTTACGGAGGATCCTACGAGCAGTACTTC; cdr3_aa: CASSPYGGSYEQYF; v_call: TRBV7-2; j_call: TRBJ2-7; d_call: NA; clone_size: NA
cdr3_nt: TGCGCCAGCAGCCATATAAGCGGGAGGAGGGCCGGGGAGCTGTTTTTT; cdr3_aa: CASSHISGRRAGELFF; v_call: TRBV4-3; j_call: TRBJ2-2; d_call: TRBD2; clone_size: once
cdr3_nt: TGTGCCAGCAGCTTATATTCAGGGGACACAGATACGCAGTATTTT; cdr3_aa: CASSLYSGDTDTQYF; v_call: TRBV7-3; j_call: TRBJ2-3; d_call: NA; clone_size: NA
cdr3_nt: TGTGCCAGCAGTGACGAGGGTGAGAACAATGAGCAGTTCTTC; cdr3_aa: CASSDEGENNEQFF; v_call: TRBV6-4; j_call: TRBJ2-1; d_call: NA; clone_size: NA
cdr3_nt: TGTGCCAGCAGCCCAGCCTTTCGGATATATAGCAATCAGCCCCAGCATTTT; cdr3_aa: CASSPAFRIYSNQPQHF; v_call: TRBV7-2; j_call: TRBJ1-5; d_call: NA; clone_size: NA
cdr3_nt: TGCAGCGCGACCGACGCCGGCGGAGACAATGAGCAGTTCTTC; cdr3_aa: CSATDAGGDNEQFF; v_call: TRBV29-1; j_call: TRBJ2-1; d_call: NA; clone_size: NA
cdr3_nt: TGTGCCATCAAACCCGACAGGGCCCAGGGCCCTGAAGCTTTCTTT; cdr3_aa: CAIKPDRAQGPEAFF; v_call: TRBV10-3; j_call: TRBJ1-1; d_call: TRBD1; clone_size: once
cdr3_nt: TGCAGCGTTGAGGCAGAAGACACTGAAGCTTTCTTT; cdr3_aa: CSVEAEDTEAFF; v_call: TRBV29-1; j_call: TRBJ1-1; d_call: NA; clone_size: NA
cdr3_nt: TGTGCCTGGAGTACCGGGACAGGAGCCTACGAGCAGTACTTC; cdr3_aa: CAWSTGTGAYEQYF; v_call: TRBV30; j_call: TRBJ2-7; d_call: TRBD1; clone_size: NA
cdr3_nt: TGTGCCAGCAGTAGAGGAGCAGCGGGGACCTACGAGCAGTACTTC; cdr3_aa: CASSRGAAGTYEQYF; v_call: TRBV27; j_call: TRBJ2-7; d_call: TRBD2; clone_size: once
cdr3_nt: TGTGCCAGCACTCCGATGATCAGGGGCTACACCTTC; cdr3_aa: CASTPMIRGYTF; v_call: TRBV6-2/TRBV6-3; j_call: TRBJ1-2; d_call: NA; clone_size: NA
cdr3_nt: TGTGCCAGCAGGTTGGCTGCCCCAGATACGCAGTATTTT; cdr3_aa: CASRLAAPDTQYF; v_call: TRBV12-3/TRBV12-4; j_call: TRBJ2-3; d_call: NA; clone_size: NA
cdr3_nt: TGTGCCAGCAGCTTGGGGGGAACTGAGCCCCAGCATTTT; cdr3_aa: CASSLGGTEPQHF; v_call: TRBV5-6; j_call: TRBJ1-5; d_call: NA; clone_size: NA
cdr3_nt: TGCGCCAGCAGTCAAGCCCCCTCGCAGACTACAGGGCGTGGCGAGCTTGGCCAAGAGACCCAGTACTTC; cdr3_aa: CASSQAPSQTTGRGELGQETQYF; v_call: TRBV23-1; j_call: TRBJ2-5; d_call: NA; clone_size: NA
cdr3_nt: TGTGCCAGCAGCCCTCCCCCCGGGACTTGGCTTGGCACAGATACGCAGTATTTT; cdr3_aa: CASSPPPGTWLGTDTQYF; v_call: TRBV7-2; j_call: TRBJ2-3; d_call: NA; clone_size: NA
cdr3_nt: TGTGCCACCAGGCCGAGGGGCCTAAAGAACACTGAAGCTTTCTTT; cdr3_aa: CATRPRGLKNTEAFF; v_call: TRBV24-1; j_call: TRBJ1-1; d_call: NA; clone_size: NA
cdr3_nt: TGTGCCAGCAGCCCGACTCTAGTCCCGGGACAGTCCGATACGCAGTATTTT; cdr3_aa: CASSPTLVPGQSDTQYF; v_call: TRBV7-2; j_call: TRBJ2-3; d_call: TRBD1; clone_size: few
cdr3_nt: TGTGCCAGCAGCTTAGCGATCAGGGGCGGCTATGACATTCAGTACTTC; cdr3_aa: CASSLAIRGGYDIQYF; v_call: TRBV7-9; j_call: TRBJ2-4; d_call: NA; clone_size: NA
cdr3_nt: TGTGCCAGCAGTTTATCGACAACTTACGAGCAGTACTTC; cdr3_aa: CASSLSTTYEQYF; v_call: TRBV12-3/TRBV12-4; j_call: TRBJ2-7; d_call: NA; clone_size: few
cdr3_nt: TGCAGTGCTAGAATGGGCCCCGGGGGGGTCGAAAAACTGTTTTTT; cdr3_aa: CSARMGPGGVEKLFF; v_call: TRBV20-1; j_call: TRBJ1-4; d_call: NA; clone_size: NA
cdr3_nt: TGTGCCAGCAGTGAACTCCCGACAGGAGAAGAGACCCAGTACTTC; cdr3_aa: CASSELPTGEETQYF; v_call: TRBV25-1; j_call: TRBJ2-5; d_call: NA; clone_size: NA
cdr3_nt: TGTGCCAGCAGCGCTGGGGACCTCGGAGCCCCCTCTGGGGCCAACGTCCTGACTTTC; cdr3_aa: CASSAGDLGAPSGANVLTF; v_call: TRBV11-3; j_call: TRBJ2-6; d_call: NA; clone_size: once
cdr3_nt: TGTGCCAGTAGTATCCTGACAGTATCTGGAAACACCATATATTTT; cdr3_aa: CASSILTVSGNTIYF; v_call: TRBV19; j_call: TRBJ1-3; d_call: NA; clone_size: NA
cdr3_nt: TGTGCCAGCAGCCGCACCGAGGGACTAGCGTCACCTGGGGATACGCAGTATTTT; cdr3_aa: CASSRTEGLASPGDTQYF; v_call: TRBV13; j_call: TRBJ2-3; d_call: TRBD2; clone_size: NA
cdr3_nt: TGTGCCAGCAGCGAGCCGGGACTACACTTCAATGAGCAGTTCTTC; cdr3_aa: CASSEPGLHFNEQFF; v_call: TRBV9; j_call: TRBJ2-1; d_call: TRBD2; clone_size: NA
cdr3_nt: TGCGCCAGCAGCCAAGACGGGGTTGAGGGGGCGCTTGGCTACACCTTC; cdr3_aa: CASSQDGVEGALGYTF; v_call: TRBV4-1; j_call: TRBJ1-2; d_call: TRBD1; clone_size: few
cdr3_nt: TGTGCCAGTAGGATTGGAATCGCTGAAGCTTTCTTT; cdr3_aa: CASRIGIAEAFF; v_call: TRBV19; j_call: TRBJ1-1; d_call: NA; clone_size: NA
cdr3_nt: TGTGCCAGCCGGATACAAGGATGGTTGGAGACCCAGTACTTC; cdr3_aa: CASRIQGWLETQYF; v_call: TRBV3-1; j_call: TRBJ2-5; d_call: NA; clone_size: NA
cdr3_nt: TGTGCCAGCAGTGATTCGACGGGCAACTATGGCTACACCTTC; cdr3_aa: CASSDSTGNYGYTF; v_call: TRBV6-4; j_call: TRBJ1-2; d_call: NA; clone_size: NA
cdr3_nt: TGCGCCAGCAGCCAAGTAGAGGGGACCGGGGCCAACGTCCTGACTTTC; cdr3_aa: CASSQVEGTGANVLTF; v_call: TRBV4-3; j_call: TRBJ2-6; d_call: NA; clone_size: NA
cdr3_nt: TGTGCCAGCAGTTACTCGGGTAGCGGATACTCCTACAATGAGCAGTTCTTC; cdr3_aa: CASSYSGSGYSYNEQFF; v_call: TRBV6-5; j_call: TRBJ2-1; d_call: NA; clone_size: NA
cdr3_nt: TGTGCCAGCAGTCGGGGGGGTGCAGAGACCCAGTACTTC; cdr3_aa: CASSRGGAETQYF; v_call: TRBV12-3/TRBV12-4; j_call: TRBJ2-5; d_call: TRBD2; clone_size: NA
cdr3_nt: TGTGCCAGCAGTTTTATGGCAGGGGTTTACAATGAGCAGTTCTTC; cdr3_aa: CASSFMAGVYNEQFF; v_call: TRBV12-3/TRBV12-4; j_call: TRBJ2-1; d_call: NA; clone_size: NA
cdr3_nt: TGTGCCAGCAGTTTTACATCAGGTGCCACCTACGAGCAGTACTTC; cdr3_aa: CASSFTSGATYEQYF; v_call: TRBV27; j_call: TRBJ2-7; d_call: NA; clone_size: NA
cdr3_nt: TGTGCCAGCAGTAGGACGGCTTACACCGGGGAGCTGTTTTTT; cdr3_aa: CASSRTAYTGELFF; v_call: TRBV6-2/TRBV6-3; j_call: TRBJ2-2; d_call: NA; clone_size: NA
cdr3_nt: TGTGCCAGCAGTCCCTCGACGCCGGCGGGGTTCTTC; cdr3_aa: CASSPSTPAGFF; v_call: TRBV28; j_call: TRBJ2-1; d_call: NA; clone_size: NA
cdr3_nt: TGTGCCAGCAGTACTTCCCCCGGGACAGAGGAGACCCAGTACTTC; cdr3_aa: CASSTSPGTEETQYF; v_call: TRBV2; j_call: TRBJ2-5; d_call: TRBD1; clone_size: NA
cdr3_nt: TGTGCCAGCAGCTTAGGTATGGGTAGCGGGCCCACCCGCCCAGATACGCAGTATTTT; cdr3_aa: CASSLGMGSGPTRPDTQYF; v_call: TRBV7-9; j_call: TRBJ2-3; d_call: TRBD2; clone_size: NA
cdr3_nt: TGTGCCACCAGTGACACTGGACAGGGGGGCCCCCAGTTCTTC; cdr3_aa: CATSDTGQGGPQFF; v_call: TRBV24-1; j_call: TRBJ2-1; d_call: TRBD1; clone_size: NA
cdr3_nt: TGTGCCAGCAGTGAGGGGCGGTTGACGGCGAACACTGAAGCTTTCTTT; cdr3_aa: CASSEGRLTANTEAFF; v_call: TRBV2; j_call: TRBJ1-1; d_call: NA; clone_size: NA
cdr3_nt: TGTGCCATCAGTGACCATAGCGGGAGGAGGAGAGATGAGCAGTTCTTC; cdr3_aa: CAISDHSGRRRDEQFF; v_call: TRBV10-3; j_call: TRBJ2-1; d_call: TRBD2; clone_size: NA
cdr3_nt: TGTGCCAGCAGTGAAGGACAGCTTAATGAAAAACTGTTTTTT; cdr3_aa: CASSEGQLNEKLFF; v_call: TRBV25-1; j_call: TRBJ1-4; d_call: NA; clone_size: NA
cdr3_nt: TGTGCCAGCAGTAAATACAGGGGAGGTGCCGGGGAGCTGTTTTTT; cdr3_aa: CASSKYRGGAGELFF; v_call: TRBV6-2/TRBV6-3; j_call: TRBJ2-2; d_call: NA; clone_size: NA
cdr3_nt: TGTGCCAGCAGCTTCGACGCGGCCCCATACGAGCAGTACTTC; cdr3_aa: CASSFDAAPYEQYF; v_call: TRBV7-9; j_call: TRBJ2-7; d_call: NA; clone_size: NA
cdr3_nt: TGTGCCAGCAGCTTGGGCGCCGGCTTGGACAGCACAGATACGCAGTATTTT; cdr3_aa: CASSLGAGLDSTDTQYF; v_call: TRBV5-4; j_call: TRBJ2-3; d_call: NA; clone_size: NA
cdr3_nt: TGTGCCAGCAGTGAGTCAGGGGGCGGCTACGAGCAGTACTTC; cdr3_aa: CASSESGGGYEQYF; v_call: TRBV6-1; j_call: TRBJ2-7; d_call: TRBD1; clone_size: NA
cdr3_nt: TGTGCCTGGAGTCTCGGGTTCGGAAACACCATATATTTT; cdr3_aa: CAWSLGFGNTIYF; v_call: TRBV30; j_call: TRBJ1-3; d_call: NA; clone_size: NA
cdr3_nt: TGTGCCAGCACCATCCTTACCCTTCCCGACGAATCATCTGGAAACACCATATATTTT; cdr3_aa: CASTILTLPDESSGNTIYF; v_call: TRBV11-2; j_call: TRBJ1-3; d_call: NA; clone_size: NA
cdr3_nt: TGTGCCAGCAGCGTAGCTAGCGGTAGCACAGATACGCAGTATTTT; cdr3_aa: CASSVASGSTDTQYF; v_call: TRBV9; j_call: TRBJ2-3; d_call: TRBD2; clone_size: NA
cdr3_nt: TGTGCCAGCAGCTCCGAGGGAGGAGGGCCTTCATACGAGCAGTACTTC; cdr3_aa: CASSSEGGGPSYEQYF; v_call: TRBV4-2; j_call: TRBJ2-7; d_call: NA; clone_size: NA
cdr3_nt: TGTGCCATCAGTGAGTCGGTCGGGCTCGAGCAGTACTTC; cdr3_aa: CAISESVGLEQYF; v_call: TRBV10-3; j_call: TRBJ2-7; d_call: NA; clone_size: NA
cdr3_nt: TGTGCCAGCAGTCCCATTGCAGGGGGACCCCAGCCCCAGCATTTT; cdr3_aa: CASSPIAGGPQPQHF; v_call: TRBV27; j_call: TRBJ1-5; d_call: TRBD1; clone_size: NA
cdr3_nt: TGTGCCAGCAGTTCCGACGTAAAAACAGGGTCCCGTGAGCAGTTCTTC; cdr3_aa: CASSSDVKTGSREQFF; v_call: TRBV28; j_call: TRBJ2-1; d_call: NA; clone_size: NA
cdr3_nt: TGTGCCAGCAGCTTAGAGCGGGGTAGGGGGATGGCGTTCGAGACCCAGTACTTC; cdr3_aa: CASSLERGRGMAFETQYF; v_call: TRBV7-2; j_call: TRBJ2-5; d_call: NA; clone_size: NA